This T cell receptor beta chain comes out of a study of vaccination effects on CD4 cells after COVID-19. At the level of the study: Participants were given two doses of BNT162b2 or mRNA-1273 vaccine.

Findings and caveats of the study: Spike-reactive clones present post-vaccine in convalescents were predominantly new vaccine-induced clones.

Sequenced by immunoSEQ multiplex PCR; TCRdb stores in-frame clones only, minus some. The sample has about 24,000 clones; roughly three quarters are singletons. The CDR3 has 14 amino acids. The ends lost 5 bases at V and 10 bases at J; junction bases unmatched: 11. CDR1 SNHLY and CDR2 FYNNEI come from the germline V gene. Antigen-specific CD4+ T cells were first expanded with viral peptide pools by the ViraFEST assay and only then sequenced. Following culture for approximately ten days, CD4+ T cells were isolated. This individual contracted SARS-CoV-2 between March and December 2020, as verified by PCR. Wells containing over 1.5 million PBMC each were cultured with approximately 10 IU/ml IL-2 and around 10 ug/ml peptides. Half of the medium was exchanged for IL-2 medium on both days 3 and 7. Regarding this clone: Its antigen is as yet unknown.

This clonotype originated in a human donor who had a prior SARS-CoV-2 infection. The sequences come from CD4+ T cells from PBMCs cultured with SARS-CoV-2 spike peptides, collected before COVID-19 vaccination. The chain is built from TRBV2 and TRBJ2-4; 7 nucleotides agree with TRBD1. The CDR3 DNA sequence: TGTGCCAGCAGTTGGGACGGCCCCAGGGGGATTCAGTACTTC. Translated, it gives CASSWDGPRGIQYF. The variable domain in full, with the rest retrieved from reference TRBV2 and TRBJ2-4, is EPEVTQTPSHQVTQMGQEVILRCVPISNHLYFYWYRQILGQKVEFLVSFYNNEISEKSEIFDDQFSVERPDGSNFTLKIRSTKLEDSAMYFCASSWDGPRGIQYFGAGTRLSVL.